These 16 T cell receptor beta chains were sequenced from one sample in a study of hypomethylating agent response in myelodysplastic syndrome. The assay was immunoSEQ multiplex PCR, and TCRdb's table has in-frame clones only and misses some. The sample has fewer than 5,500 clones, less than 85% seen once. This material consisted of bone marrow, taken before or after starting hypomethylating agent treatment for myelodysplastic syndrome (not recorded which). The receptors stem from a human donor with myelodysplastic syndrome.

CDR3 DNA sequence: TGTGCCAGCAGTGAAAAGGGCGTAGCGCTTAGCTCCTACAATGAGCAGTTCTTC. Translation: CASSEKGVALSSYNEQFF. This chain uses TRBV6-1 with TRBJ2-1; maybe TRBD2 (5 bases). Germline CDR1 reads MNHNS; CDR2 reads SASEGT. The CDR3 extends over 18 amino acids. V was cut by 2 bases and J by 0 bases, with 17 bases left in between.

The rearrangement joins TRBV5-5 to TRBJ2-1; D tentatively reads TRBD1 or TRBD2 (5 bases each). CDR3 length: 14 residues. V dropped 0 bases and J dropped 7 bases, with 11 bases sitting between them. The germline gives CDR1 SGHKS, CDR2 YYEKEE (reference sequence). This chain's CDR3 is CASSLAGGANEQFF. In nucleotides, the CDR3 is TGTGCCAGCAGCTTGGCTGGGGGTGCAAATGAGCAGTTCTTC.

The genes are TRBV7-6 and TRBJ2-6; 7 nucleotides align to TRBD2. In germline, CDR1 is SGHVS, CDR2 FNYEAQ. V shed 4 bases and J 0 bases; nucleotides not matched to a gene: 9. This CDR3 comprises 18 residues. CDR3 in DNA: TGTGCCAGCAGCTCGAGGGAGGGACCAGGCTCTGGGGCCAACGTCCTGACTTTC. Protein product: CASSSREGPGSGANVLTF.

The chain carries TRBV25-1 and TRBJ1-3; maybe TRBD1 (5 bases). The CDR3 sequence is 14 residues long. Germline V gene sequence: CDR1 MGHDK, CDR2 SYGVNS. Trimming left V 4 bases short and J 0 bases short, with 7 bases between. This chain's CDR3 is CASSVGHSGNTIYF. Written as DNA, the CDR3 is TGTGCCAGCAGTGTGGGGCACTCTGGAAACACCATATATTTT.

V and J are TRBV25-1 and TRBJ2-4; D not certain. Trimming removed 5 bases from V and 8 bases from J, with 16 bases in between. CDR1 and CDR2 (germline): MGHDK, SYGVNS. The CDR3 loop spans 14 amino acids. This CDR3 reads CASSPEVPVDIQYF. CDR3 sequence (DNA): TGTGCCAGCAGTCCTGAGGTCCCAGTGGACATTCAGTACTTC.

The rearrangement links TRBV18 to TRBJ2-6; no firm D call. This CDR3 has 16 amino acids. CDR1 and CDR2 from the germline V gene are KGHSH and LQKENI. Trimming left V 3 bases short and J 1 base short, with 10 bases between. The CDR3 DNA reads as TGTGCCAGCTCACCTACACATTTATCTGGGGCCAACGTCCTGACTTTC. Protein: CASSPTHLSGANVLTF.

The V and J genes are TRBV7-9 and TRBJ2-1; D perhaps matches TRBD2 (6 bases). V was clipped by 2 bases and J by 7 bases, with 9 bases between them. This CDR3 contains 13 residues. Germline CDR1 reads SEHNR; CDR2 reads FQNEAQ (reference sequence). The CDR3 DNA is TGTGCCAGCAGCTTACCGGGAGCTAATGAGCAGTTCTTC. Amino acids: CASSLPGANEQFF. The whole variable domain, remainder taken from reference TRBV7-9 and TRBJ2-1, is DTGVSQNPRHKITKRGQNVTFRCDPISEHNRLYWYRQTLGQGPEFLTYFQNEAQLEKSRLLSDRFSAERPKGSFSTLEIQRTEQGDSAMYLCASSLPGANEQFFGPGTRLTVL.

This clone was seen just once. The rearrangement uses TRBV5-6 and TRBJ2-2; 7 bases align to TRBD2. The V and J ends lost 2 bases and 4 bases, in that order; junction bases with no gene match: 5. This CDR3 has 15 residues. Germline lookup yields CDR1 SGHDT and CDR2 YYEEEE. The CDR3 loop reads CASSFGAGSTGELFF. The CDR3 region has the DNA TGTGCCAGCAGCTTTGGAGCGGGGAGCACCGGGGAGCTGTTTTTT. Complete variable domain (other parts from reference TRBV5-6 and TRBJ2-2): DAGVTQSPTHLIKTRGQQVTLRCSPKSGHDTVSWYQQALGQGPQFIFQYYEEEERQRGNFPDRFSGHQFPNYSSELNVNALLLGDSALYLCASSFGAGSTGELFFGEGSRLTVL.

The J gene is TRBJ2-2, the V gene TRBV19; D is ambiguous. Germline V gene data show CDR1 as LNHDA and CDR2 as SQIVND (reference sequence). This CDR3 comprises 14 residues. Trimming removed 6 bases at V and 0 bases at J, with 8 bases between. The CDR3 DNA is TGTGCCAGTAGGGATCCATCGAACACCGGGGAGCTGTTTTTT. Its protein product is CASRDPSNTGELFF.

J is TRBJ1-5 and V is TRBV19; D possibly corresponds to TRBD1 (6 bases). V lost 6 bases and J lost 0, with 15 bases in between. The CDR3 has 16 residues. Looked up from germline, CDR1 is LNHDA and CDR2 is SQIVND (reference sequence). The CDR3 region is CASSRGGVLSNQPQHF. The CDR3 DNA reads as TGTGCCAGTAGCCGAGGGGGGGTTCTTAGCAATCAGCCCCAGCATTTT.

This chain joins TRBV5-8 and TRBJ2-4; 8 bases fit TRBD1. The CDR3 extends over 15 amino acids. Losses at the gene ends were 2 bases for V and 1 base for J; bases not matched to a gene: 2. Germline CDR1 is SGHTS and CDR2 is YDEGEE. The CDR3 DNA follows: TGTGCCAGCAGCTTCGGACAGGGCGCCAAAAACATTCAGTACTTC. Protein: CASSFGQGAKNIQYF.

The chain couples TRBV6-1 to TRBJ2-5; 10 nucleotides match TRBD2. Trimming removed 7 bases from V and 5 bases from J; junction bases left unmatched: 7. In germline, CDR1 is MNHNS, CDR2 SASEGT. This CDR3 region has 14 residues. The CDR3 DNA reads as TGTGCCAGCAAACTACTAGCGGGACGGGAGACCCAGTACTTC. Its protein is CASKLLAGRETQYF.

This chain connects TRBV28 to TRBJ1-5; TRBD1 matches 9 bases. Germline trimming cut 8 bases from V and 6 bases from J; bases unmatched to any gene: 8. Per the germline V gene, CDR1 is MDHEN and CDR2 is SYDVKM. The CDR3 is 14 amino acids. CDR3 region: CASLNRGRSQPQHF. The CDR3 region has the DNA TGTGCCAGCCTCAACAGGGGGCGAAGTCAGCCCCAGCATTTT.

The CDR3 DNA reads as TGTGCCAGCAGTGAGGCAGGGGGTAGCAATCAGCCCCAGCATTTT. Its translation is CASSEAGGSNQPQHF. The chain links TRBV25-1 to TRBJ1-5, with 7 bases that match TRBD1. Germline V lookup: CDR1 MGHDK, CDR2 SYGVNS. Unmatched junction bases numbered 2, after V lost 3 bases and J lost 0 bases. CDR3 length: 15 amino acids.

V and J are TRBV7-9 and TRBJ1-1; D not certain. V gave up 5 bases and J gave up 13 bases, with 20 bases separating them. CDR1 is SEHNR, CDR2 FQNEAQ, per germline (reference sequence). The CDR3 is 13 amino acids. CDR3 residues: CASSLGVKLGGFF. CDR3 nucleotides: TGTGCCAGCAGCCTCGGGGTAAAGTTGGGCGGTTTCTTT.

The chain carries TRBV6-5 and TRBJ1-2; 10 bases align to TRBD1. Per germline, CDR1 MNHEY and CDR2 SVGAGI. After removal of 6 bases from V and 8 bases from J, the junction contained 6 bases not matched to a gene. The CDR3 spans 13 residues. The CDR3, as DNA: TGTGCCAGCAGGACAGGGGGCTTAGGGGGCTACACCTTC. Translation gives CASRTGGLGGYTF.